Following are 28 T cell receptor beta chains from one sample sequenced in a study of T-cell memory formation after mild COVID-19. TCRdb ran MiXCR on the 5' RACE reads and lists one entry per CDR3 protein. The sample has 110,000 to 150,000 distinct CDR3 sequences; 11% to 15% are singletons. The sample consisted of PBMCs or a T cell subset sorted from them (not recorded which). These receptors originate from an adult woman who had mild COVID-19 (a few samples of this study predate the infection). Cell type and time point are not known.

This rearrangement joins TRBV7-6 to TRBJ1-1; 8 bases match TRBD1. The CDR3 has 17 amino acids. With 2 bases clipped from V and 5 bases from J, the junction kept 13 bases outside the gene matches. Germline-derived CDR1 and CDR2 are SGHVS and FNYEAQ. CDR3 in amino acids: CASSLLPPTGGRTEAFF. The CDR3 coding sequence is TGTGCCAGCAGCTTATTACCCCCAACAGGGGGGAGAACTGAAGCTTTCTTT.

CDR3 amino acids: CASSPGGGDSYEQYF. The CDR3, as DNA: TGTGCCAGCAGCCCGGGGGGCGGGGACAGCTACGAGCAGTACTTC. This chain uses TRBV7-6 with TRBJ2-7; D is tentatively TRBD1 or TRBD2 (7 bases each). CDR1 and CDR2 from the germline V gene are SGHVS and FNYEAQ. This CDR3 has 15 residues. Trimming shortened V by 5 bases and J by 3 bases, and 17 bases separated the two germline ends.

Points on this clonotype: It is likely a read error, because the conserved phenylalanine at the end of the CDR3 is missing. The chain joins TRBV2 to TRBJ2-7, with 10 positions matching TRBD2. Germline lookup yields CDR1 SNHLY and CDR2 FYNNEI. V trimming: 5 bases; J trimming: 7 bases; junction bases outside the gene matches: 11. The CDR3 runs 15 residues. The CDR3 spells CASSSPSGSALEQYY. In DNA, the CDR3 is TGTGCCAGCAGTAGTCCTAGCGGGAGCGCCCTGGAGCAGTACTAC.

The chain uses TRBV7-9 and TRBJ1-5; D may be TRBD1 (6 bases). The V end lost 1 base, the J end lost 6 bases, and 19 bases lay between the germline ends. CDR3 length equals 17 residues. Germline V gene lookup returns CDR1 SEHNR and CDR2 FQNEAQ (reference sequence). CDR3 nucleotide sequence: TGTGCCAGCAGCTTAGAGTTCGGGGGGCCCACGTCTCAGCCCCAGCATTTT. Residues: CASSLEFGGPTSQPQHF.

The chain is built from TRBV29-1 and TRBJ1-2, with TRBD1 identical over 9 bases. The CDR3 totals 14 residues. Per germline, CDR1 SQVTM and CDR2 ANQGSEA. V lost 7 bases, J lost 5 bases, and 11 bases stayed unmatched. Written as DNA, the CDR3 is TGCAGCGGGGCGGGACAGGGAATAGGGTATGGCTACACCTTC. Its protein product is CSGAGQGIGYGYTF.

This clonotype was seen only a few times. The chain uses TRBV7-3 and TRBJ2-5, with 7 bases that match TRBD1. CDR1 and CDR2 (germline): SGHTA, FQGTGA. Trimming at V came to 3 bases and at J to 5 bases, leaving 6 bases not matched to a gene. The CDR3 spans 14 residues. CDR3 sequence reads: CASSLTGLEETQYF. CDR3 nucleotides: TGTGCCAGCAGCTTGACAGGGCTAGAGGAGACCCAGTACTTC.

J is TRBJ1-1 and V is TRBV11-2; D is unresolved. Trimming took off 1 base at V and 8 bases at J, with 11 bases between the two ends. Germline V gene lookup returns CDR1 SGHAT and CDR2 FQNNGV. The CDR3 extends over 13 amino acids. For the CDR3, the DNA is TGTGCCAGCAGCTTAGCAACACGGGCAGAAGCTTTCTTT. It encodes CASSLATRAEAFF.

This clonotype was counted at least ten times. The rearrangement uses TRBV5-1 and TRBJ2-7; no reliable D call. The V and J ends lost 0 bases and 7 bases respectively, with 14 bases between them. CDR1 is SGHRS, CDR2 YFSETQ, per germline. The CDR3 runs 14 residues. The CDR3 region has the DNA TGCGCCAGCAGCTTGGGAACAGCCGCCGGTGAGCAGTACTTC. As protein: CASSLGTAAGEQYF.

This clonotype was found a few times. CDR3 coding DNA: TGTGCCAGCAGTTACTCACCCCCCGGAGGGGGCTTTAACTATGGCTACACCTTC. Translating it yields CASSYSPPGGGFNYGYTF. V is TRBV6-5 and J is TRBJ1-2; TRBD1 agrees at 7 bases. Germline CDR1 and CDR2: MNHEY and SVGAGI. V was clipped by 0 bases and J by 1 base; unmatched bases: 11. The CDR3 spans 18 residues.

This clonotype turned up a few times. The V and J genes are TRBV9 and TRBJ2-7; D is possibly TRBD1 or TRBD2 (5 bases each). Germline V gene sequence: CDR1 SGDLS, CDR2 YYNGEE. The length of the CDR3 is 13 residues. V lost 0 bases to trimming and J lost 5 bases, with 9 bases between them. The CDR3, as DNA: TGTGCCAGCAGCGTAGGAAGGGACCACGAGCAGTACTTC. It encodes CASSVGRDHEQYF.

This rearrangement joins TRBV24-1 to TRBJ1-5; no reliable D call. This CDR3 is 12 amino acids long. V lost 0 bases and J lost 5, with 1 base in between. The germline V gene encodes CDR1 KGHDR and CDR2 SFDVKD. The CDR3 region has the DNA TGTGCCACCAGTGATTTGCATCAGCCCCAGCATTTT. It encodes CATSDLHQPQHF.

There are a few counts of this clonotype. The DNA of the CDR3 is TGTGCCAGCAGCTGGGGACAAAACTCCTACGAGCAGTACTTC. This codes for CASSWGQNSYEQYF. V is TRBV9 and J is TRBJ2-7; tentatively, D is TRBD1 (6 bases). Germline values: CDR1 SGDLS, CDR2 YYNGEE. Trimming cost V 4 bases and J 0 bases, with 11 bases left between them. The CDR3 length is 14 residues.

This chain uses TRBV9 with TRBJ1-3; unclear D gene. Germline assignment: CDR1 SGDLS and CDR2 YYNGEE. CDR3 length equals 20 residues. V was pared by 4 bases and J by 0 bases, with 26 bases between. CDR3 bases: TGTGCCAGCAGCCCCCTATTAATGACCCCGGGCCCCAGCTCTGGAAACACCATATATTTT. Its protein is CASSPLLMTPGPSSGNTIYF.

This chain joins TRBV6-1 and TRBJ1-2; 9 bases map to TRBD1. Per germline, CDR1 MNHNS and CDR2 SASEGT. The CDR3 runs to 16 residues. With 3 bases clipped from V and 4 bases from J, the junction kept 9 bases outside the gene matches. The CDR3 DNA sequence: TGTGCCAGCAGTGAGCCTTGGGACAGGGTGATCTATGGCTACACCTTC. Its translation: CASSEPWDRVIYGYTF.

This clonotype was counted only a few times. The J gene is TRBJ1-1, the V gene TRBV7-2; unclear D gene. Germline V gene sequence: CDR1 SGHTA, CDR2 FQGNSA. The CDR3 spans 14 residues. V shed 1 base and J shed 6 bases, with 12 bases lying between them. The CDR3 here is CASSLGGIGAEAFF. The DNA of the CDR3 is TGTGCCAGCAGCTTAGGGGGAATAGGAGCTGAAGCTTTCTTT.

This clonotype was counted between two and nine times. The chain recombines TRBV6-1 with TRBJ2-7, with D maybe TRBD1 (5 bases). The CDR3 is 15 amino acids. Germline V lookup: CDR1 MNHNS, CDR2 SASEGT. V gave up 2 bases and J gave up 2 bases, with 13 bases separating them. Written as DNA, the CDR3 is TGTGCCAGCAGTGAACGAGCAGGGTCCCCCTACGAGCAGTACTTC. Translated: CASSERAGSPYEQYF.

This rearrangement joins TRBV4-1 to TRBJ2-3; D possibly corresponds to TRBD2 (5 bases). CDR1 is MGHRA, CDR2 YSYEKL, per germline. V lost 0 bases and J 5 bases, leaving 18 bases between the germline ends. This CDR3 contains 17 residues. For the CDR3, the DNA is TGCGCCAGCAGCCAAGATCGCGCGGCTGGCCGGGGAGATACGCAGTATTTT. This encodes CASSQDRAAGRGDTQYF.

The chain recombines TRBV7-8 with TRBJ2-7, with 12 bases matching TRBD1. Germline values: CDR1 SGHVS, CDR2 FQNEAQ. Trimming at V came to 3 bases and at J to 1 base, leaving 7 bases not matched to a gene. The CDR3 length is 17 residues. The DNA of the CDR3 is TGTGCCAGCAGCTTGGGGACAGGGGGCTTGACATCCTACGAGCAGTACTTC. Amino acids: CASSLGTGGLTSYEQYF.

This sequence joins TRBV27 and TRBJ2-3; TRBD2 matches at 14 bases. This CDR3 has 19 residues. Trimming cost V 4 bases and J 1 base; bases outside gene matches: 10. Germline V gene data show CDR1 as MNHEY and CDR2 as SMNVEV (reference sequence). CDR3 DNA: TGTGCCAGCAGTTCGACTAGCGGGAGGGCATTTCACGGCACAGATACGCAGTATTTT. Its translation is CASSSTSGRAFHGTDTQYF.

This clonotype was picked up a small number of times. The rearrangement links TRBV27 to TRBJ2-7; 8 positions match TRBD1. The V gene end was trimmed by 6 bases and the J gene end by 2 bases; junction bases not matched to a gene: 6. Germline CDR1 is MNHEY and CDR2 is SMNVEV (reference sequence). The CDR3 covers 14 residues. The CDR3 loop reads CASSSGQGTYEQYF. CDR3 nucleotide sequence: TGTGCCAGCAGCTCAGGACAGGGAACCTACGAGCAGTACTTC.

This clonotype was detected a few times. The CDR3 protein is CASSRGQGSEKLFF. As DNA, the CDR3 is TGTGCCAGCAGCCGTGGACAGGGAAGCGAAAAACTGTTTTTT. The V call is TRBV5-5, the J call TRBJ1-4, with TRBD1 matching 8 bases. Trimming removed 4 bases from V and 8 bases from J; junction bases left unmatched: 7. Germline CDR1 is SGHKS and CDR2 is YYEKEE (reference sequence). The CDR3 consists of 14 residues.

This clonotype was counted between two and nine times. V gene TRBV11-3 combines with J gene TRBJ2-6; D unresolved. Germline CDR1 SGHNT, CDR2 YENEEA. The CDR3 totals 16 residues. V lost 3 bases, J lost 0 bases, and 9 bases lay in between. The CDR3: CASSLDGFSGANVLTF. As DNA, the CDR3 is TGTGCCAGCAGCTTGGACGGATTCTCTGGGGCCAACGTCCTGACTTTC.

The table lists this clonotype with a few counts. This rearrangement joins TRBV3-1 to TRBJ2-1; 7 bases map to TRBD2. This CDR3 comprises 17 residues. Per germline, CDR1 LGHDT and CDR2 YNNKEL (reference sequence). The ends lost 1 base at V and 5 bases at J; junction bases unmatched: 11. This CDR3 is CASSQGWASGDNNEQFF. CDR3 sequence (DNA): TGTGCCAGCAGCCAAGGCTGGGCTAGCGGAGACAACAATGAGCAGTTCTTC.

This chain connects TRBV7-8 to TRBJ2-2; no firm D call. V was shortened by 5 bases and J by 2 bases, with 15 bases between the two germline ends. Germline lookup yields CDR1 SGHVS and CDR2 FQNEAQ. There are 16 residues in the CDR3. In nucleotides, the CDR3 is TGTGCCAGCAGCCAAAGGAAGGGCTTTAACACCGGGGAGCTGTTTTTT. It is translated as CASSQRKGFNTGELFF. Full variable domain (missing parts from reference TRBV7-8 and TRBJ2-2): GAGVSQSPRYKVAKRGQDVALRCDPISGHVSLFWYQQALGQGPEFLTYFQNEAQLDKSGLPSDRFFAERPEGSVSTLKIQRTQQEDSAVYLCASSQRKGFNTGELFFGEGSRLTVL.

This clonotype was recorded many times. The chain uses TRBV27 and TRBJ2-7; TRBD1 matches 7 bases. V was clipped by 6 bases and J by 0 bases; unmatched bases: 8. The germline V gene encodes CDR1 MNHEY and CDR2 SMNVEV (reference sequence). The CDR3 spans 15 residues. The CDR3 coding sequence is TGTGCCAGCAGACTGGGACAGAGCTTCTCCTACGAGCAGTACTTC. This codes for CASRLGQSFSYEQYF.

This clonotype has only a few counts. The gene calls are TRBV6-1 and TRBJ2-7; D is possibly TRBD2 (5 bases). This CDR3 comprises 13 residues. V gave up 4 bases and J gave up 4 bases, with 11 bases separating them. From germline, CDR1 is MNHNS and CDR2 SASEGT. The CDR3 here is CASSGGPGYEQYF. CDR3 nucleotide sequence: TGTGCCAGCAGTGGTGGACCGGGGTACGAGCAGTACTTC.

The sample holds many counts of this clonotype. This chain uses TRBV12-3 or TRBV12-4 with TRBJ1-2; 8 nucleotides line up with TRBD1. The ends lost 1 base at V and 8 bases at J; junction bases unmatched: 9. The CDR3 is made up of 15 amino acids. CDR3 sequence: CASSLGDRPVGGYTF. The CDR3 DNA reads TGTGCCAGCAGTTTAGGGGACAGGCCCGTGGGGGGCTACACCTTC.

The chain recombines TRBV29-1 with TRBJ2-7, with a tentative D call TRBD2 (5 bases). V lost 4 bases to trimming and J lost 0 bases, with 13 bases between them. Looked up from germline, CDR1 is SQVTM and CDR2 is ANQGSEA. The CDR3 covers 14 residues. The CDR3 spells CSVGLWTVSYEQYF. Here the CDR3 DNA reads TGCAGCGTTGGATTGTGGACTGTCTCCTACGAGCAGTACTTC.